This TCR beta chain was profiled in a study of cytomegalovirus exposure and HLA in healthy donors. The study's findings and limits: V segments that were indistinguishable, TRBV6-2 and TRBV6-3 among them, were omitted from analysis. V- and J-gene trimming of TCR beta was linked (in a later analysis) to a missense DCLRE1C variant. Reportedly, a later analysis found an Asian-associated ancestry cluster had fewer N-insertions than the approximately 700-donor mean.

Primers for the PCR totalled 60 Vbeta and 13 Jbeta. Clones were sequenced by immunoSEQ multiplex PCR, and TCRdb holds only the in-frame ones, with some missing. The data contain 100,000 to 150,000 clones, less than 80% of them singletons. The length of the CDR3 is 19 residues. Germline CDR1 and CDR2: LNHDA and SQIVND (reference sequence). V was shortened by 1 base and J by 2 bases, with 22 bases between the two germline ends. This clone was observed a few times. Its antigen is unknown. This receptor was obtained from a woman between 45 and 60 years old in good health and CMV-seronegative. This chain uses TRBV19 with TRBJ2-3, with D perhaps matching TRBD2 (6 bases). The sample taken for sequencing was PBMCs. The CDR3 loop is CASSIGPRVSGAFTDTQYF. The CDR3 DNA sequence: TGTGCCAGTAGTATAGGACCTAGGGTTAGCGGAGCGTTCACAGATACGCAGTATTTT.